The clone carrying this T cell receptor beta chain was picked up one time. As yet, its antigen is unknown. Assay: immunoSEQ multiplex PCR; the TCRdb copy retains only in-frame clones and omits some. The sample shows under 65,000 clones, roughly 95% of them seen only once. The record originates from a study of cytomegalovirus exposure and HLA in healthy donors. Study outcomes and limitations: According to reports, the classifier identified cytomegalovirus status with high specificity and sensitivity. In the 130 or so validation repertoires, a later analysis found that first-cohort TCR clusters tended to co-occur.

Germline V gene data show CDR1 as MNHEY and CDR2 as SVGAGI. V lost 0 bases, J lost 6 bases, and 9 bases lay in between. This CDR3 has 13 residues. The rearrangement links TRBV6-5 to TRBJ2-7; TRBD2 is a possible D gene (5 bases). The clonotype comes from a woman between 18 and 29 years old in good health and CMV-seropositive. Sequenced material: PBMCs. In DNA, the CDR3 is TGTGCCAGCAGTTACTCTCGGGGTCTCGAGCAGTACTTC. Its protein is CASSYSRGLEQYF.